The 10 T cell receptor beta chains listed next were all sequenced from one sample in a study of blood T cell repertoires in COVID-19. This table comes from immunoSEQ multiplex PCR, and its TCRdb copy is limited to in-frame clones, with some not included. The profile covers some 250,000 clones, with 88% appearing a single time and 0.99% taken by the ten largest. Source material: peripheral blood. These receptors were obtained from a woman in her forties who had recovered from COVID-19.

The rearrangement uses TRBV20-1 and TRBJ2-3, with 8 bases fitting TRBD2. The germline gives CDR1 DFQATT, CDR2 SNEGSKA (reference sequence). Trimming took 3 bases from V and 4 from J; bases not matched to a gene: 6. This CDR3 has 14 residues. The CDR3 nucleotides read TGCAGTGCTAGTCTCGGGAGGGGGGCAGATACGCAGTATTTT. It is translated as CSASLGRGADTQYF.

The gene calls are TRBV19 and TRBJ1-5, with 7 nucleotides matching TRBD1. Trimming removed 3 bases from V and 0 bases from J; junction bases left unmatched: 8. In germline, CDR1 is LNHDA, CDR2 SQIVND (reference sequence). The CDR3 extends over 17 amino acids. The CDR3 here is CASSMRQGRDSNQPQHF. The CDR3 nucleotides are TGTGCCAGTAGTATGCGACAGGGAAGGGATAGCAATCAGCCCCAGCATTTT.

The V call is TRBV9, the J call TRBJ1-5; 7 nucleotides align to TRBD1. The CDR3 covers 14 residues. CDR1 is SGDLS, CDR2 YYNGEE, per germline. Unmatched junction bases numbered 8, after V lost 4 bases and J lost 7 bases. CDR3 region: CASSPGQVGQPQHF. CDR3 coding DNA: TGTGCCAGCAGCCCCGGACAGGTGGGGCAGCCCCAGCATTTT.

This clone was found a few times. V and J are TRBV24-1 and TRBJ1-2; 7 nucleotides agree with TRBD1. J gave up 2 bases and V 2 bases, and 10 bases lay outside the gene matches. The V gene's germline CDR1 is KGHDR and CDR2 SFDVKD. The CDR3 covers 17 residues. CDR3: CATSDSQAQGWNYGYTF. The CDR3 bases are TGTGCCACCAGTGATTCCCAGGCACAGGGGTGGAACTATGGCTACACCTTC.

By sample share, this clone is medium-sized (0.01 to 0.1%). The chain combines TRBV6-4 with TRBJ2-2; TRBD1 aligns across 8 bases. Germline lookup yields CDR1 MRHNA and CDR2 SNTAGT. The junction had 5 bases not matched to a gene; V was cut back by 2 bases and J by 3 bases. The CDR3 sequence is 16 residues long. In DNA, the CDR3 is TGTGCCAGCAGTGACCTCTCACAGGGGGACACCGGGGAGCTGTTTTTT. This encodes CASSDLSQGDTGELFF.

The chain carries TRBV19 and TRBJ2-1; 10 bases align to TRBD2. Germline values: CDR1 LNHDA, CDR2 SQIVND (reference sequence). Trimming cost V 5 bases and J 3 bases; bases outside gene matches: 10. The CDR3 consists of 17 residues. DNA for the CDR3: TGTGCCAGTAGTCCCCTAGCGGGAGCGGGGATCTACAATGAGCAGTTCTTC. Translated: CASSPLAGAGIYNEQFF.

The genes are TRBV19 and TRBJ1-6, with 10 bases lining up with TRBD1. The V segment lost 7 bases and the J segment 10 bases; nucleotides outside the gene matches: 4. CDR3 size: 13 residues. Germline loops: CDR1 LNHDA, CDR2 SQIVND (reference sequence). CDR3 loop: CASTWDRGSPLHF. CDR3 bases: TGTGCCAGTACCTGGGACAGGGGATCACCCCTCCACTTT.

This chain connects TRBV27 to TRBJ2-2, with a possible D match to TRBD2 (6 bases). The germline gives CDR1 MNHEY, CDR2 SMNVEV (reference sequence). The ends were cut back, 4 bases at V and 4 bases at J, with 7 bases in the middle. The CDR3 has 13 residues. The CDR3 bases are TGTGCCAGCAGTTGGGGGGTCACCGGGGAGCTGTTTTTT. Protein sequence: CASSWGVTGELFF.

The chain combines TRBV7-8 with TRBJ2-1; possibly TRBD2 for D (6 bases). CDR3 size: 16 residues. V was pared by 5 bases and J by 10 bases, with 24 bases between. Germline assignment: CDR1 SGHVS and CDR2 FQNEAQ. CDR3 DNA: TGTGCCAGCAGCCCGGGCGGGTCGGGAGCAGGGAGCGAGCAGTTCTTC. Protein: CASSPGGSGAGSEQFF. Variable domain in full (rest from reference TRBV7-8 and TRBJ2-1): GAGVSQSPRYKVAKRGQDVALRCDPISGHVSLFWYQQALGQGPEFLTYFQNEAQLDKSGLPSDRFFAERPEGSVSTLKIQRTQQEDSAVYLCASSPGGSGAGSEQFFGPGTRLTVL.

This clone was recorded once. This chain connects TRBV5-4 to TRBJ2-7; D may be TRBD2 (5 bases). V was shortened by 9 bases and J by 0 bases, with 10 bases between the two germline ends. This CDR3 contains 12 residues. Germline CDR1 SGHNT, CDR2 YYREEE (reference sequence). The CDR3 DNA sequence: TGTGCCACCCGGGAAAGCTCCTACGAGCAGTACTTC. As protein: CATRESSYEQYF.